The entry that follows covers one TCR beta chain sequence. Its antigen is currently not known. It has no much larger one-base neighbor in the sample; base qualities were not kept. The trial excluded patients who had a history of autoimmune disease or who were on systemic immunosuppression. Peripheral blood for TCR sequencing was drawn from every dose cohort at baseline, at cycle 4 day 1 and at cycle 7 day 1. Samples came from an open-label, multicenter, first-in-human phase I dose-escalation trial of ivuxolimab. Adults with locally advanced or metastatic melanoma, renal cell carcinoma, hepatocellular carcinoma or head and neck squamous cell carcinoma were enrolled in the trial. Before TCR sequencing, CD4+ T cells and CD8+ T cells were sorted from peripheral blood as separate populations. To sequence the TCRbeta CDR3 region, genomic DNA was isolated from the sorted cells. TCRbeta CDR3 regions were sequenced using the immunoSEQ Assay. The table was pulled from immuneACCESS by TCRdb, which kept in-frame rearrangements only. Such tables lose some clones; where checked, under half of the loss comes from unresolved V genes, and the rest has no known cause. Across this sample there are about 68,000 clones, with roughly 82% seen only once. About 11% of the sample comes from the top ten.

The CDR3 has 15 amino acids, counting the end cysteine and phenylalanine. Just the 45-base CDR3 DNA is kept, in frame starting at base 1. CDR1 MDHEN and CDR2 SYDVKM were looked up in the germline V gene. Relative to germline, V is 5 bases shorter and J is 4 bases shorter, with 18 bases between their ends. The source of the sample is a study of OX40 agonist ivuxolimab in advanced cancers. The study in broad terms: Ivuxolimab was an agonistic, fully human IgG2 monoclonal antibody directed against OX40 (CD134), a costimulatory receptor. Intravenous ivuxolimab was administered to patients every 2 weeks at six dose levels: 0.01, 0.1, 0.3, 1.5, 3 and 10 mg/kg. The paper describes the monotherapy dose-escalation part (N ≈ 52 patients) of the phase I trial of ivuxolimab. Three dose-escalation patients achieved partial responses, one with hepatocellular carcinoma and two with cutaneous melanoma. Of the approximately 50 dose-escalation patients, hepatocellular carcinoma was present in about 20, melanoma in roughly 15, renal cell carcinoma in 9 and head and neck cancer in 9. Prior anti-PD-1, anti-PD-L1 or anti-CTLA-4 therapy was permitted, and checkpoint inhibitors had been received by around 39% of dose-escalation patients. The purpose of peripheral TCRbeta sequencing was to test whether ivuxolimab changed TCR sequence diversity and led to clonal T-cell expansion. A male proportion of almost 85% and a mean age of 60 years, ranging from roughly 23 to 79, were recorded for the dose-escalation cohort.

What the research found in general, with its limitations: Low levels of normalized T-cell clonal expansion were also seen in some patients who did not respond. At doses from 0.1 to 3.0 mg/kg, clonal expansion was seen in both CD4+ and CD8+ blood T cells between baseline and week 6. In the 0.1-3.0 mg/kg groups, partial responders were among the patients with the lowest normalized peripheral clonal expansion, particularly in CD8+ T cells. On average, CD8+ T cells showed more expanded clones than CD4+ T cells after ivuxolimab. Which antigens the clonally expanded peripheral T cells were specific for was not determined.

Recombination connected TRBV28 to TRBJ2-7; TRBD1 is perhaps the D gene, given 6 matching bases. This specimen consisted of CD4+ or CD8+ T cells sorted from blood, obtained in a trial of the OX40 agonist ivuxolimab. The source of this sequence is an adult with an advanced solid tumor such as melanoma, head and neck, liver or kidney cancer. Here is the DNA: TGTGCCAGCAGTCGAGGGGGACCGTCCCCTTACGAGCAGTACTTC. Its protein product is CASSRGGPSPYEQYF. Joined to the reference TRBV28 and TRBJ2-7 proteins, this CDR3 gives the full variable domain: DVKVTQSSRYLVKRTGEKVFLECVQDMDHENMFWYRQDPGLGLRLIYFSYDVKMKEKGDIPEGYSVSREKKERFSLILESASTNQTSMYLCASSRGGPSPYEQYFGPGTRLTVT.